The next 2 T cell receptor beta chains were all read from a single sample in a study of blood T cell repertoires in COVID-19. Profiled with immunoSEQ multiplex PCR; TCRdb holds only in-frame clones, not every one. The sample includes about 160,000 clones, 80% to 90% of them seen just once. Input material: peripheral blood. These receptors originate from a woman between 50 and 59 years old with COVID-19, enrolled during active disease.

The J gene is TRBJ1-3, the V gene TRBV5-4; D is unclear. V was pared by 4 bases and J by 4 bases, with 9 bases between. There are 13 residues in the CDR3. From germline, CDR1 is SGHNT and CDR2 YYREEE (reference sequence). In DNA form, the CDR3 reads TGTGCCAGCAGCCTGACATCCGGAAACACCATATATTTT. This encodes CASSLTSGNTIYF.

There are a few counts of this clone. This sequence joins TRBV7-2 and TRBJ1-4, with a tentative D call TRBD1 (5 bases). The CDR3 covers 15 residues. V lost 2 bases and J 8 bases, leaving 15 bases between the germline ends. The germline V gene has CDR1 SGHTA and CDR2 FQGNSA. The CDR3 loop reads CASSLWQGCGEKLFF. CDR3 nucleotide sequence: TGTGCCAGCAGCTTATGGCAGGGTTGTGGGGAAAAACTGTTTTTT.